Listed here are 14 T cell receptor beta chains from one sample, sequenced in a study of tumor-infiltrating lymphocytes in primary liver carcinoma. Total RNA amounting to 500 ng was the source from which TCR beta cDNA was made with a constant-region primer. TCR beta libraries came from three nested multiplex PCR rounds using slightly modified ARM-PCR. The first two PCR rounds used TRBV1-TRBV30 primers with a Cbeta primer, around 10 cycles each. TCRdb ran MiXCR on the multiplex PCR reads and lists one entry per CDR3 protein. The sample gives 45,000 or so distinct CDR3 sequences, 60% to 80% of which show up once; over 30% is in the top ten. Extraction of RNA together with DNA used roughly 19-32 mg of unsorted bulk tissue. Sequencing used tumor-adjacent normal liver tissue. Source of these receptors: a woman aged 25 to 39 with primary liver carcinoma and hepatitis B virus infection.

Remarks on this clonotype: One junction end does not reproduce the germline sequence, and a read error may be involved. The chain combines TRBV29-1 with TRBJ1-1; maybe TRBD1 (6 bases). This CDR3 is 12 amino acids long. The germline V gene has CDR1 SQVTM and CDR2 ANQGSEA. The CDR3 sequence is CSVGQLNTGAFF. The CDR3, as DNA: TGCAGCGTAGGACAGTTGAACACTGGAGCTTTCTTT.

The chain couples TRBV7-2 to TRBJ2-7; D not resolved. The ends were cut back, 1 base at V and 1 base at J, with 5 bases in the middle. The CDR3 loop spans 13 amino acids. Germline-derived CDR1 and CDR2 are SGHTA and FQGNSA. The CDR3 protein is CASSLVASYEQYF. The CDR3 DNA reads TGTGCCAGCAGCTTAGTAGCATCCTACGAGCAGTACTTC.

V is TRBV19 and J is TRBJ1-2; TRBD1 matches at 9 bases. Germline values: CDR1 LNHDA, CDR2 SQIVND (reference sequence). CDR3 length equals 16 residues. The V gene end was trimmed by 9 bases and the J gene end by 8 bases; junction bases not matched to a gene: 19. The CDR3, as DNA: TGTGCCAGCACCACGGACGGGACAGGGCTCTTCGGGGGCTACACCTTC. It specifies CASTTDGTGLFGGYTF.

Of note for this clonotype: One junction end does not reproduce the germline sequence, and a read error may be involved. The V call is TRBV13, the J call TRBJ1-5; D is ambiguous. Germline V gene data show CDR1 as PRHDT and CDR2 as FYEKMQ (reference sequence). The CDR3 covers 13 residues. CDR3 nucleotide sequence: TGTACCAGCAGCACCGGGTATTCCGAGCCCCAGCATTTT. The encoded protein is CTSSTGYSEPQHF.

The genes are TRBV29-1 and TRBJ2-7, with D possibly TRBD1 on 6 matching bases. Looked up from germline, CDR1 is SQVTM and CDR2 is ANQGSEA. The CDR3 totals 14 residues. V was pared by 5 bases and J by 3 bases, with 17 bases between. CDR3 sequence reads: CSVSDLTGGYEQYF. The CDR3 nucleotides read TGCAGCGTTTCGGACTTGACAGGAGGCTACGAGCAGTACTTC.

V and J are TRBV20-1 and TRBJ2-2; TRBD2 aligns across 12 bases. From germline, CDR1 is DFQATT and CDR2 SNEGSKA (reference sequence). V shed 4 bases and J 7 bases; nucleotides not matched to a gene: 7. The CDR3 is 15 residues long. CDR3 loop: CSAKTSGGANGELFF. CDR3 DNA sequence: TGCAGTGCTAAGACTAGCGGGGGTGCGAACGGGGAGCTGTTTTTT.

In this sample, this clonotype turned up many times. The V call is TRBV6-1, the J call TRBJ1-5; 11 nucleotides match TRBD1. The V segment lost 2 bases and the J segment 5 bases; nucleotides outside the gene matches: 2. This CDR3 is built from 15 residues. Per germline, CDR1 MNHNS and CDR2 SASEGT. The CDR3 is CASSELGQGDQPQHF. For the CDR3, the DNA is TGTGCCAGCAGTGAATTGGGACAGGGGGATCAGCCCCAGCATTTT.

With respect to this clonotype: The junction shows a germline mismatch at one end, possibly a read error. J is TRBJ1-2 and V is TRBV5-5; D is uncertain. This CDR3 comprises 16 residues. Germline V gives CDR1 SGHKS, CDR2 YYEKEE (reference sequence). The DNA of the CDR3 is TGTACCAGCAGCTTGGAATATTTAGCGCAGCCCTATGGCTACATCTTC. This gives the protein CTSSLEYLAQPYGYIF.

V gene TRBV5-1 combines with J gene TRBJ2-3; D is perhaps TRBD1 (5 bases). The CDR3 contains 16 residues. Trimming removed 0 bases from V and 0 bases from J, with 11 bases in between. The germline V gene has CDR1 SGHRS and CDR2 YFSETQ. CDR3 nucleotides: TGCGCCAGCAGCTTGGAGCGTGGGGCTAGCACAGATACGCAGTATTTT. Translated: CASSLERGASTDTQYF.

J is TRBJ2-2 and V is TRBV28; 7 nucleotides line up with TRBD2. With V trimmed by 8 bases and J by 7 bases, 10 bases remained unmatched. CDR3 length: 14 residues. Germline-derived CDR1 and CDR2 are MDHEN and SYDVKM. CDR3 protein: CASYKRGCCGELFF. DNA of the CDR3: TGTGCCAGCTATAAGCGGGGATGTTGCGGGGAGCTGTTTTTT.

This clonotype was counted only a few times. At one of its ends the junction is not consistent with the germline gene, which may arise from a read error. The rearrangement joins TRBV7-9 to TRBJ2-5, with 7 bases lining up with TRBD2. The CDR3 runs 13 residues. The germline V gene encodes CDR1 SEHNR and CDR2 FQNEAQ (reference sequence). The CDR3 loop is CAGSGTIQGTQYF. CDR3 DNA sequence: TGTGCCGGCAGCGGGACCATCCAAGGGACCCAGTACTTC.

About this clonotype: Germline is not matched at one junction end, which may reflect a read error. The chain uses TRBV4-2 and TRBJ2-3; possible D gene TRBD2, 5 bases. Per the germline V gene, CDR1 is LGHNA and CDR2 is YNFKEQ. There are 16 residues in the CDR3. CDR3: CTSSQMRSESTDTQYF. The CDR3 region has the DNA TGTACCAGCAGCCAAATGCGTAGCGAGAGCACAGATACGCAGTATTTT.

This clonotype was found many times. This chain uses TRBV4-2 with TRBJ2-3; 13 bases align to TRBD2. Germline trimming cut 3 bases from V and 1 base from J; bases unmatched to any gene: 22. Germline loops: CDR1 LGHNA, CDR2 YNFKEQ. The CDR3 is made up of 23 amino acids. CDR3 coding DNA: TGTGCCAGCAGCCAGGAGACAGGGAGGTTCACTAGCGGGAGGGCCGGGGGCACAGATACGCAGTATTTT. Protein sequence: CASSQETGRFTSGRAGGTDTQYF.

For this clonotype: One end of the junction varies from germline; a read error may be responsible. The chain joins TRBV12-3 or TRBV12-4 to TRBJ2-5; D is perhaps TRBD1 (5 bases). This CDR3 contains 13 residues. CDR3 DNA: TGTGCCTGCAGCCTCGGGTACCAAGGGGCCCAGTACTTC. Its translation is CACSLGYQGAQYF.